The entry below describes one T cell receptor beta chain. Its cognate antigen is unknown. The data originate from a study of cytomegalovirus exposure and HLA in healthy donors. Background on the study: Of the donors genotyped, approximately 410 in all, about 80% fell in the Caucasian-associated ancestry cluster.

The PCR made use of 60 Vbeta and 13 Jbeta primers. Generated by immunoSEQ multiplex PCR, the TCRdb table keeps only in-frame clones and is missing some. The sample comprises some 120,000 clones, about 80% of which are singletons, and 1% to 1.5% rests with the top ten. Study observations and caveats: Later analysis identified several of the most significant clusters that appeared linked to common viral pathogens.

Sample: PBMCs. The TCR was taken from a man aged 50 or older in good health and CMV-seronegative.

CDR3 DNA sequence: TGTGCCAGCAGCTTAGATATTCCGGGACGGGACAGGGTTTACGAGCAGTACTTC. Translating it yields CASSLDIPGRDRVYEQYF. The chain employs TRBV7-6 and TRBJ2-7; TRBD1 matches at 9 bases. Germline CDR1 is SGHVS and CDR2 is FNYEAQ. The CDR3 extends over 18 amino acids. J gave up 4 bases and V 1 base, and 14 bases lay outside the gene matches.